This T cell receptor beta chain originates from a study of T-cell memory formation after mild COVID-19. Germline lookup yields CDR1 SGHAT and CDR2 FQNNGV. CDR3 length: 16 amino acids. Trimming removed 0 bases at V and 9 bases at J, with 18 bases between. In TCRdb, the 5' RACE reads were re-called with MiXCR into one record per CDR3 protein. The sample lists approximately 570,000 distinct CDR3 sequences; roughly 18% were seen once. Study-level points and caveats: Pre-infection memory showed some responding clones, and this suggested that cross-reactive memory joined. CD4+ contracting clones were mainly CM and EM; CD8+ ones, EMRA.

As concerns this clonotype: The target antigen is unknown.

The specimen was PBMCs or a T cell subset sorted from them (not recorded which). The sequence was collected from an adult woman who had mild COVID-19 (a few samples of this study predate the infection). Cell type and time point are not known. This chain connects TRBV11-2 to TRBJ2-1; D may correspond to TRBD1 or TRBD2 (6 bases each). CDR3 protein: CASSLDGGNRVGEQFF. The CDR3 DNA reads as TGTGCCAGCAGCTTAGACGGGGGCAACAGGGTAGGTGAGCAGTTCTTC.